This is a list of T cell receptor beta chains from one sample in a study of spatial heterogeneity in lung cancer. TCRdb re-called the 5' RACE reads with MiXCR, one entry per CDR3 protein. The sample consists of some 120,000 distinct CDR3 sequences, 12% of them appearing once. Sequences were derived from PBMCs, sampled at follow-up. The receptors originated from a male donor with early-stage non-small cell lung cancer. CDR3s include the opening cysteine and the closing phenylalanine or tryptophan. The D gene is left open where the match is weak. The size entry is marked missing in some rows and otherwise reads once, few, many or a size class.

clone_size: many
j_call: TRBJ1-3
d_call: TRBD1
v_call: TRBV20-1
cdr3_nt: TGCAGTGCTAGAGATCGGACAGGGGGCTCTGGAAACACCATATATTTT
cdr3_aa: CSARDRTGGSGNTIYF

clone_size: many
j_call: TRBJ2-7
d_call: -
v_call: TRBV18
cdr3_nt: TGTGCCAGCTCACCAAGGGGGGCTGGCGAGCAGTACTTC
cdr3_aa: CASSPRGAGEQYF

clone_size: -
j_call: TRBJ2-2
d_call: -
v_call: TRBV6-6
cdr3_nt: TGTGCCAGCAGACCGTCCGGGGCCCACCGAGACAGAGGGGTAACCGGGGAGCTGTTTTTT
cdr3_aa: CASRPSGAHRDRGVTGELFF

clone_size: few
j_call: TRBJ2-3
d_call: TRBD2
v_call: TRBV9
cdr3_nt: TGTGCCAGCAGCGAGAGGCCTAGCGGGGTAGATACGCAGTATTTT
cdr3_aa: CASSERPSGVDTQYF

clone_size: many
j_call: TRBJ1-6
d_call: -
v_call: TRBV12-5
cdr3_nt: TGTGCTAGTGGTTTGAATTACGGGCCTTATTATAATTCACCCCTCCACTTT
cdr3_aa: CASGLNYGPYYNSPLHF

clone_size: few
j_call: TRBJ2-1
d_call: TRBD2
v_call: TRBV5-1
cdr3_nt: TGCGCCAGCAGCCTCCTCCCGCGGACTAGCGGAAATGAGCAGTTCTTC
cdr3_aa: CASSLLPRTSGNEQFF

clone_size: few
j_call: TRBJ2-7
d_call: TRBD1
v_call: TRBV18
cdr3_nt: TGTGCCAGCTCACCACGGGACAGGGGTAGTCTCGAGCAGTACTTC
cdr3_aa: CASSPRDRGSLEQYF

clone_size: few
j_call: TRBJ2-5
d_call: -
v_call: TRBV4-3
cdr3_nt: TGCGCCAGCAGCCTCGACACTTTCTTAGAGACCCAGTACTTC
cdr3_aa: CASSLDTFLETQYF

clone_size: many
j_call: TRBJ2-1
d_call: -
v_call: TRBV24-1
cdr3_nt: TGTGCCACCAGTGATAACAGAGAAGAGCAGTTCTTC
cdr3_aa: CATSDNREEQFF

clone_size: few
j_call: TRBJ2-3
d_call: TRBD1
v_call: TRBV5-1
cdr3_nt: TGCGCCAGCAGCTTGGAGGGACAGGGGGTAACAGATACGCAGTATTTT
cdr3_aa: CASSLEGQGVTDTQYF

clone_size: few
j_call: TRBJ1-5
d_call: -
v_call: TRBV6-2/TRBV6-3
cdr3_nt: TGTGCCAGCAGTTTGGAACTCGTAAGCAATCAGCCCCAGCATTTT
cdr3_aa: CASSLELVSNQPQHF

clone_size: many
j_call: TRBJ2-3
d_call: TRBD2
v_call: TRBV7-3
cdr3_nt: TGTGCCAGCAGCCCCCTAAGCGGGGGCAGCACAGATACGCAGTATTTT
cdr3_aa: CASSPLSGGSTDTQYF

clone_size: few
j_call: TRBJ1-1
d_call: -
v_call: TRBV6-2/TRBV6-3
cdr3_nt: TGTGCCAGCGATACGAAACGGGCGCAGAACACTGAAGCTTTCTTT
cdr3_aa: CASDTKRAQNTEAFF

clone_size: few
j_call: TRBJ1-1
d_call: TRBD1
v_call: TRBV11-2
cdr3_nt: TGTGCCAGCAGCTTCAGGAGGGGGCAGAACACTGAAGCTTTCTTT
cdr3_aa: CASSFRRGQNTEAFF

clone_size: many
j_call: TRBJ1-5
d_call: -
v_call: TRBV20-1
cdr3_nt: TGCAGTGTTCAGGCGGATGAGTATAGCAATCAGCCCCAGCATTTT
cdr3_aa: CSVQADEYSNQPQHF

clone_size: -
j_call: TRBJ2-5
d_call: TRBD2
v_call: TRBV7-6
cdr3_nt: TGTGCCAGCAGCTTAGGGCTCGTAGCGGGGGTACAAGAGACCCAGTACTTC
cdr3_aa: CASSLGLVAGVQETQYF

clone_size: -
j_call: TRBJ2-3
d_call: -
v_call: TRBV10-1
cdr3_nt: TGCGCCAGCAAGGAAGGGTCAAACACAGATACGCAGTATTTT
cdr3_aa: CASKEGSNTDTQYF